This T cell receptor beta chain was sequenced during a study of graft-versus-host responses after intestinal transplantation. Profiled with immunoSEQ multiplex PCR; TCRdb holds only in-frame clones, not every one. Here the sample spans fewer than 80,000 clones, approximately 90% being singletons. Comments on this clone: Its specificity is unknown.

The CDR3 totals 17 residues. Germline V CDR1 and CDR2: MNHEY, SMNVEV (reference sequence). Trimming removed 6 bases at V and 3 bases at J, with 22 bases between. Sequencing used unstimulated CD8+ T cells sorted from spleen or lymph node cells, obtained before transplant. The chain has TRBV27 and TRBJ2-3, with D maybe TRBD2 (6 bases). The source of this sequence is a human donor who was the organ donor for an intestinal transplant. CDR3 coding DNA: TGTGCCAGCAGCCCTACACTAATGACGGGGAGGACAGATACGCAGTATTTT. Residues: CASSPTLMTGRTDTQYF.